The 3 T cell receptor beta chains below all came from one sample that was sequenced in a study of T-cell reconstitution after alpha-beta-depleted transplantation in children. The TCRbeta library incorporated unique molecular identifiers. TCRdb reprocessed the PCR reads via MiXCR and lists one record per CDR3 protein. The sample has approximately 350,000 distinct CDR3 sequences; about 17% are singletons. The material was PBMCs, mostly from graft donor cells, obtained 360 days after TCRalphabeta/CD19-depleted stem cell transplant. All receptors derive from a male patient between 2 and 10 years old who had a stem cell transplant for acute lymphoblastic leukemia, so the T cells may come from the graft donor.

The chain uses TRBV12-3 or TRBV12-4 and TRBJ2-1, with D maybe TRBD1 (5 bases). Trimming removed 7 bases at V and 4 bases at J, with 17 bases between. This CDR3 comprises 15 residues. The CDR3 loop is CASTSPRAPYNEQFF. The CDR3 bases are TGTGCCAGCACCTCCCCCAGGGCCCCATACAATGAGCAGTTCTTC.

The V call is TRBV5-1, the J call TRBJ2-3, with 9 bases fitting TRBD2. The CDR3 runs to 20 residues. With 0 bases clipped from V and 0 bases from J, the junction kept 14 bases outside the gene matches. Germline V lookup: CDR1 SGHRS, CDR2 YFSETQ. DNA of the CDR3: TGCGCCAGCAGCTTGGCCCGGGCGGGAGGGCCGTTCGGGAGCACAGATACGCAGTATTTT. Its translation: CASSLARAGGPFGSTDTQYF. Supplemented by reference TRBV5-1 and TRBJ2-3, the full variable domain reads KAGVTQTPRYLIKTRGQQVTLSCSPISGHRSVSWYQQTPGQGLQFLFEYFSETQRNKGNFPGRFSGRQFSNSRSEMNVSTLELGDSALYLCASSLARAGGPFGSTDTQYFGPGTRLTVL.

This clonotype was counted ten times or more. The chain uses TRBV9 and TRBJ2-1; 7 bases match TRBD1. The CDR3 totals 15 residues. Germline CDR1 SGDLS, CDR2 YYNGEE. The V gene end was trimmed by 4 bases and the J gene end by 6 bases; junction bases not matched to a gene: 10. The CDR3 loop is CASSHPGTVSNEQFF. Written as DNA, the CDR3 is TGTGCCAGCAGCCACCCCGGGACAGTCAGCAATGAGCAGTTCTTC.